This T cell receptor (beta chain) was captured in a study of patients and donors after allogeneic stem cell transplantation. TCRdb passed the RT-PCR reads through MiXCR, listing each CDR3 protein once. The table shows around 200,000 distinct CDR3 sequences, with 38% occurring only once. The V end lost 0 bases, the J end lost 4 bases, and 16 bases lay between the germline ends. Germline assignment: CDR1 LGHNA and CDR2 YSLEER. The CDR3 loop spans 17 amino acids. The chain couples TRBV4-3 to TRBJ1-3; D is uncertain. This sequence was found in a human donor who was either an allogeneic HSCT recipient or a stem cell or donor lymphocyte infusion donor (not recorded which). It is not recorded whose cells these are; they may come from a transplant donor. Sequenced input: blood, either unsorted or a sorted T cell fraction (not recorded which). The CDR3 DNA is TGCGCCAGCAGCCAAGATCTGGTATCCCTGGCAGGAAACACCATATATTTT. Translation: CASSQDLVSLAGNTIYF.